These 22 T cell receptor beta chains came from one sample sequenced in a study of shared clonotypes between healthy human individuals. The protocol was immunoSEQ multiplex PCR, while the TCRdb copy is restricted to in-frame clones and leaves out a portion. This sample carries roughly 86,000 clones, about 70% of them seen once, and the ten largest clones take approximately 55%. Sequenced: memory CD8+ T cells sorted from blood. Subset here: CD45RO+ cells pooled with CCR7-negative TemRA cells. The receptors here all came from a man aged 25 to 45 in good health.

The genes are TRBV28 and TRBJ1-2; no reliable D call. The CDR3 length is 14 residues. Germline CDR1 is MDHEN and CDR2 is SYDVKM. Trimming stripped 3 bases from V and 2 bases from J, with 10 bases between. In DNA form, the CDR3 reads TGTGCCAGCAGTTTTTGGGGAAACAACTATGGCTACACCTTC. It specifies CASSFWGNNYGYTF.

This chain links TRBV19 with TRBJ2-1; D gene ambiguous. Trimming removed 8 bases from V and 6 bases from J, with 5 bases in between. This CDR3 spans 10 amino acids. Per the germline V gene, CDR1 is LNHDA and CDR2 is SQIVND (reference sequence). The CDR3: CASGINEQFF. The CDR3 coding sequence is TGTGCCAGTGGAATCAATGAGCAGTTCTTC.

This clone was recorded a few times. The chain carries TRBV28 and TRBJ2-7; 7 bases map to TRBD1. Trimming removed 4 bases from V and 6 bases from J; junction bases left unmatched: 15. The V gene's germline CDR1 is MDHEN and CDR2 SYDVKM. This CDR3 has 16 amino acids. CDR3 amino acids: CASSSLTGLVGLEQYF. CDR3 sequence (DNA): TGTGCCAGCAGTTCCCTGACAGGGTTGGTCGGCCTCGAGCAGTACTTC.

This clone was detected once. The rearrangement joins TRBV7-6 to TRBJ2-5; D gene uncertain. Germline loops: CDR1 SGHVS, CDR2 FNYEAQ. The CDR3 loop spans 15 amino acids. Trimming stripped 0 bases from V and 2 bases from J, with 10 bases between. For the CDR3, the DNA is TGTGCCAGCAGCTTAGCGGAGACACAGCAAGAGACCCAGTACTTC. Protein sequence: CASSLAETQQETQYF.

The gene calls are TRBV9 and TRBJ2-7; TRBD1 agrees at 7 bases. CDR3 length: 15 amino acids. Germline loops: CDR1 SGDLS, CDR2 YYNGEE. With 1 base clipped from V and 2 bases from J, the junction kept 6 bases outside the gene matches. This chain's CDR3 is CASSVSGTATYEQYF. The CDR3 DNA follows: TGTGCCAGCAGCGTATCCGGGACAGCAACCTACGAGCAGTACTTC.

The CDR3 DNA is TGTGCCAGCAGTGTCCCCTGGGAGGGGTCCTACAATGAGCAGTTCTTC. Amino acids: CASSVPWEGSYNEQFF. This chain links TRBV28 with TRBJ2-1, with TRBD2 matching over 7 bases. Trimming removed 5 bases from V and 1 base from J; junction bases left unmatched: 8. CDR1 and CDR2 from the germline V gene are MDHEN and SYDVKM. The CDR3 loop spans 16 amino acids. Full variable domain (remainder filled in from reference TRBV28 and TRBJ2-1): DVKVTQSSRYLVKRTGEKVFLECVQDMDHENMFWYRQDPGLGLRLIYFSYDVKMKEKGDIPEGYSVSREKKERFSLILESASTNQTSMYLCASSVPWEGSYNEQFFGPGTRLTVL.

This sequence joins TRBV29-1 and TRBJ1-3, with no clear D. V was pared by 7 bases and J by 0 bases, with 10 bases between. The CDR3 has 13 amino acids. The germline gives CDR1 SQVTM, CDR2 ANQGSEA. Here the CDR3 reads CSARTDSGNTIYF. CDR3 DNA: TGCAGCGCGAGGACGGACTCTGGAAACACCATATATTTT.

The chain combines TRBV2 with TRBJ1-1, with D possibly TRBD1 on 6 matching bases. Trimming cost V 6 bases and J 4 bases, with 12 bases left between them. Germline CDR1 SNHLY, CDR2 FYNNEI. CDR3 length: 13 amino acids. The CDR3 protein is CASRGHQVTEAFF. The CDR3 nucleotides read TGTGCCAGCAGGGGACACCAGGTCACTGAAGCTTTCTTT.

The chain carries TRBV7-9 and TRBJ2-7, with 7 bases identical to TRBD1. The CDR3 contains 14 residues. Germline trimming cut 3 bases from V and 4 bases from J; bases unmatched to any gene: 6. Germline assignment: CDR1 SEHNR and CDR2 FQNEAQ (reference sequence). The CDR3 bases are TGTGCCAGCAGCTTCGCCGACAGGGAATACGAGCAGTACTTC. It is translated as CASSFADREYEQYF.

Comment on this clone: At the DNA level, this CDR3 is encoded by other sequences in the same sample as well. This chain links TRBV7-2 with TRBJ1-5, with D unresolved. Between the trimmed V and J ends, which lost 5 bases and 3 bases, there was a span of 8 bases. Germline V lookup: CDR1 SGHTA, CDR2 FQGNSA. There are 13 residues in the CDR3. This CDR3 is CASSQGSNQPQHF. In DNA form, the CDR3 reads TGTGCCAGCAGCCAAGGGTCCAATCAGCCCCAGCATTTT.

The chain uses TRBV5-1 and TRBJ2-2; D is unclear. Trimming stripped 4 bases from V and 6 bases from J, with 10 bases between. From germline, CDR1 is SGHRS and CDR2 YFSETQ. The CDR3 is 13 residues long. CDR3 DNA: TGCGCCAGCAGCACTGGAGTGTCCGGGGAGCTGTTTTTT. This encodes CASSTGVSGELFF. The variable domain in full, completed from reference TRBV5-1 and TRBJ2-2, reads KAGVTQTPRYLIKTRGQQVTLSCSPISGHRSVSWYQQTPGQGLQFLFEYFSETQRNKGNFPGRFSGRQFSNSRSEMNVSTLELGDSALYLCASSTGVSGELFFGEGSRLTVL.

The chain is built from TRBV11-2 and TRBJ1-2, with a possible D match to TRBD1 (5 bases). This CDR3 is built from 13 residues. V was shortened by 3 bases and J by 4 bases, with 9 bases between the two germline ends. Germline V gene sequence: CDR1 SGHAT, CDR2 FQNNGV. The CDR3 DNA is TGTGCCAGCAGCTTGGGGGAGAGCTATGGCTACACCTTC. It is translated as CASSLGESYGYTF.

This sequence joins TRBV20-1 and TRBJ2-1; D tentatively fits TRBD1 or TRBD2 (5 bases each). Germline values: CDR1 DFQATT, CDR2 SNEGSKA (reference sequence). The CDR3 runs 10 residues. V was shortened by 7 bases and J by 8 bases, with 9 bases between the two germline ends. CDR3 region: CSGRGDEQFF. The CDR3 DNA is TGCAGTGGACGGGGCGATGAGCAGTTCTTC.

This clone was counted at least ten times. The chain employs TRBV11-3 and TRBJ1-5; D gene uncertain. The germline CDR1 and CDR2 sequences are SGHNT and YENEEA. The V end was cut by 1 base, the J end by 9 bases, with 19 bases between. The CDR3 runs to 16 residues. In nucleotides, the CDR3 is TGTGCCAGCAGCTTAGTAGTTTGCATAAGTCTACGGCCCCAGCATTTT. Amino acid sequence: CASSLVVCISLRPQHF.

In DNA form, the CDR3 reads TGTGCCAGCAGCTCGACCAGTTATACGCAGTATTTT. Amino acid sequence: CASSSTSYTQYF. The rearrangement joins TRBV28 to TRBJ2-3; no definite D call. The CDR3 consists of 12 residues. Germline values: CDR1 MDHEN, CDR2 SYDVKM. V dropped 6 bases and J dropped 7 bases, with 11 bases sitting between them.

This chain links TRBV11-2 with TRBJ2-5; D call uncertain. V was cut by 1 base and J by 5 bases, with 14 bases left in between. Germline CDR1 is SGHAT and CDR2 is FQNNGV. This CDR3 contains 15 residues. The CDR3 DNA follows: TGTGCCAGCAGCTTAGGGGGTAGTGTTTTGGAGACCCAGTACTTC. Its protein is CASSLGGSVLETQYF.

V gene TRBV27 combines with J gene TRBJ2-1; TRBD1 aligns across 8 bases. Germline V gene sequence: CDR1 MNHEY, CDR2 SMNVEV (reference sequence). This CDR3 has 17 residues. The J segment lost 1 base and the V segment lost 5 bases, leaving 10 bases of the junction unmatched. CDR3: CASSDLGQGRSYNEQFF. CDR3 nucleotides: TGTGCCAGCAGTGACCTAGGACAGGGAAGGTCCTACAATGAGCAGTTCTTC.

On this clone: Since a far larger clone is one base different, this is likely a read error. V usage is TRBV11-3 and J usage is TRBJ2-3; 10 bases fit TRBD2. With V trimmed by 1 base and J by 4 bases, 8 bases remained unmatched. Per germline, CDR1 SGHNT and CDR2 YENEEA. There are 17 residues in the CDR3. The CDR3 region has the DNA TGTGCCAGCAGCTTAGCCGCTAGCGGGAGTGACGCAGATACGCAGTATTTT. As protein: CASSLAASGSDADTQYF.

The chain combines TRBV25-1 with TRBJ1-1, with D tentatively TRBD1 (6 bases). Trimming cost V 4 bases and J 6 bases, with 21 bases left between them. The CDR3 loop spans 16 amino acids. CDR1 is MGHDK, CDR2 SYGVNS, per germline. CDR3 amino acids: CASSVLRTVGSAEAFF. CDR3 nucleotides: TGTGCCAGCAGTGTTCTGCGGACAGTCGGGTCGGCTGAAGCTTTCTTT.

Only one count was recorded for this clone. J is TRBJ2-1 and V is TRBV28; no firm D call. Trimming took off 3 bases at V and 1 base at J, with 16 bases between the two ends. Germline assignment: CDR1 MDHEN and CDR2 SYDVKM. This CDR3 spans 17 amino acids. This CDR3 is CASSFPGSVRSYNEQFF. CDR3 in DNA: TGTGCCAGCAGTTTTCCCGGGTCGGTCAGATCCTACAATGAGCAGTTCTTC. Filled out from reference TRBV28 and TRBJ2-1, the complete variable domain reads DVKVTQSSRYLVKRTGEKVFLECVQDMDHENMFWYRQDPGLGLRLIYFSYDVKMKEKGDIPEGYSVSREKKERFSLILESASTNQTSMYLCASSFPGSVRSYNEQFFGPGTRLTVL.

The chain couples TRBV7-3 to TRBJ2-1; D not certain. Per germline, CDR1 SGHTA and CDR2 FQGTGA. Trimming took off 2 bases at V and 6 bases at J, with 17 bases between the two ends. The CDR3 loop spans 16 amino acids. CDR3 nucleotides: TGTGCCAGCAGCTTAGTTTACCCGGGTTTCGGCAATGAGCAGTTCTTC. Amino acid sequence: CASSLVYPGFGNEQFF. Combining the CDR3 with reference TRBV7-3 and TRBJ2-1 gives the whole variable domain GAGVSQTPSNKVTEKGKYVELRCDPISGHTALYWYRQSLGQGPEFLIYFQGTGAADDSGLPNDRFFAVRPEGSVSTLKIQRTERGDSAVYLCASSLVYPGFGNEQFFGPGTRLTVL.

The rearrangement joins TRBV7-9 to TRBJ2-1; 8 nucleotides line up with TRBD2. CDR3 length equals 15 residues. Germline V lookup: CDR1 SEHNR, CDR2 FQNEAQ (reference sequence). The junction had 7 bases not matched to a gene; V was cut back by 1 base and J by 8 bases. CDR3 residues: CASSLGGTRGYEQFF. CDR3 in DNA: TGTGCCAGCAGCTTAGGTGGGACTAGGGGGTATGAGCAGTTCTTC.